One TCR beta chain is described in this entry. What antigen it recognizes has not been identified. Nothing much larger sits one base from this clone, and base qualities are not available. The data originate from a study of control samples from healthy donors and cancer patients (dated by TCRdb to between 2020 and 2021). The library came from the immunoSEQ multiplex PCR assay. The clones in this table, taken by TCRdb from immuneACCESS, are in-frame only. Not every clone is retained; where verified, under half of the shortfall comes from an unresolved V gene, and the cause of the rest is unknown. The sample data list about 130,000 clones, and around 90% of these were observed just once. The ten top clones hold around 5.8% of the sample. The receptor's source is a man aged 18 to 35 in good health. The sequenced sample consisted of blood.

The encoded CDR3 is CASRPIFGPLGNTIYF. The DNA reads TGTGCCAGCAGACCCATTTTCGGGCCCCTTGGAAACACCATATATTTT. The chain is encoded by TRBV11-2 joined to TRBJ1-3; confidence is insufficient to name the D gene. V drops 6 bases and J drops 3 bases, leaving 18 bases in between. From the cysteine up to the phenylalanine, the CDR3 has a length of 16 residues. The CDR3 DNA has 48 bases and is translated from base 1. Sequences SGHAT (CDR1) and FQNNGV (CDR2) are obtained from the germline V gene.